Below, 9 T cell receptor beta chains from the same sample are listed, as sequenced in a study of blood T cells in healthy people across ages (dated by TCRdb to between 2015 and 2017). The method was 5' RACE. For sequencing, an Illumina HiSeq 2500 was employed. A second roughly 6 to 12 cycle PCR used a sample-barcoded 5' primer and a J-beta primer mix. The raw public data were reprocessed by TCRdb itself: fastp quality trimming at Q25, MiXCR clonotype calling, in-frame beta chains only. Each record represents a unique CDR3 protein, reported with the most common genes and DNA among its rows. Within this sample are about 290,000 distinct CDR3 sequences, with around 29% of them counted one time only. The ten largest clonotypes hold approximately 29% of the sample. Sequencing was done on a sample of blood. The receptors were gathered from a woman between 65 and 79 years old in good health.

This clonotype was found a few times. The V and J genes are TRBV12-3 or TRBV12-4 and TRBJ2-5; 10 nucleotides match TRBD2. The DNA end is more similar to TRBJ2-1, so the J call may be wrong. This CDR3 has 14 residues. In nucleotides, the CDR3 is TGTGCCAGCAGTTTAGGGCTAGCGGGAGTTGAGCAGTTCTTC. Encoded protein: CASSLGLAGVEQFF.

The rearrangement joins TRBV10-3 to TRBJ2-3; TRBD2 agrees at 7 bases. This CDR3 is 15 amino acids long. The ends lost 6 bases at V and 3 bases at J; junction bases unmatched: 9. Germline CDR1 reads ENHRY; CDR2 reads SYGVKD. The CDR3: CAIRVEAGPTDTQYF. DNA for the CDR3: TGTGCCATCAGGGTGGAAGCGGGGCCGACAGATACGCAGTATTTT.

This clonotype was found a few times. The gene calls are TRBV20-1 and TRBJ1-1; tentatively, D is TRBD1 (6 bases). The CDR3 spans 15 residues. V was pared by 2 bases and J by 5 bases, with 18 bases between. In germline, CDR1 is DFQATT, CDR2 SNEGSKA (reference sequence). CDR3 nucleotides: TGCAGTGCTAGACTATTGGCCGGGGGCCATACTGAAGCTTTCTTT. It yields the protein CSARLLAGGHTEAFF.

The CDR3 sequence is CATSRDTTRHNEQFF. CDR3 in DNA: TGTGCCACCAGCAGAGACACGACAAGACACAATGAGCAGTTCTTC. The V gene is TRBV15, the J gene TRBJ2-1; no reliable D call. Trimming removed 0 bases from V and 5 bases from J, with 11 bases in between. The CDR3 contains 15 residues. Looked up from germline, CDR1 is LNHNV and CDR2 is YYDKDF (reference sequence). Based on the CDR3 plus reference TRBV15 and TRBJ2-1, the full variable domain is DAMVIQNPRYQVTQFGKPVTLSCSQTLNHNVMYWYQQKSSQAPKLLFHYYDKDFNNEADTPDNFQSRRPNTSFCFLDIRSPGLGDTAMYLCATSRDTTRHNEQFFGPGTRLTVL.

J is TRBJ2-5 and V is TRBV20-1; D gene ambiguous. With the DNA end fitting TRBJ2-1 better, the J assignment may be wrong. In germline, CDR1 is DFQATT, CDR2 SNEGSKA (reference sequence). CDR3 length: 13 amino acids. This CDR3 reads CSARNPQNNEQFF. The CDR3 bases are TGCAGTGCTAGAAATCCGCAGAACAATGAGCAGTTCTTC.

Points on this clonotype: One base away lies a much larger clone, so this may be a sequencing read error. The CDR3 end shows no conserved phenylalanine or tryptophan, and so a read error is likely. The V gene is TRBV12-3 or TRBV12-4, the J gene TRBJ2-4; D gene unclear. The V gene lost 2 bases and the J gene lost 0 bases, with 11 bases spanning the gap. This CDR3 contains 16 residues. CDR3 amino acids: CASSLWGRRAKNIQYL. The CDR3 DNA is TGTGCCAGCAGTTTATGGGGAAGGAGAGCCAAAAACATTCAGTACCTC.

In this sample, this clonotype turned up once. CDR3 sequence: CSSARTSGETQYF. In DNA, the CDR3 is TGCAGCTCTGCTCGTACAAGCGGGGAGACCCAGTACTTC. This sequence joins TRBV29-1 and TRBJ2-5, with D possibly matching TRBD2 (6 bases). This CDR3 has 13 residues. The V end lost 8 bases, the J end lost 5 bases, and 18 bases lay between the germline ends. The germline V gene has CDR1 SQVTM and CDR2 ANQGSEA.

This clonotype came up a few times. The CDR3 is CATSEFTGLATGELFF. CDR3 sequence (DNA): TGTGCCACCAGTGAGTTTACAGGGTTGGCCACCGGGGAGCTGTTTTTT. The chain has TRBV24-1 and TRBJ2-2; possibly TRBD1 for D (6 bases). The CDR3 has 16 amino acids. Germline-derived CDR1 and CDR2 are KGHDR and SFDVKD. Trimming shortened V by 4 bases and J by 4 bases, and 15 bases separated the two germline ends.

The V call is TRBV14, the J call TRBJ2-5, with TRBD2 matching over 12 bases. The CDR3 contains 16 residues. The trim removed 3 bases at V and 4 bases at J, leaving 6 bases unmatched. Per germline, CDR1 SGHDN and CDR2 FVKESK. This chain's CDR3 is CASSQRTSGVRETQYF. CDR3 bases: TGTGCCAGCAGCCAGAGGACTAGCGGGGTGCGAGAGACCCAGTACTTC.